This TCR beta chain was observed in a study of blood T cell repertoires in COVID-19. The wider study: PBMCs, B-cell-depleted T cells, or T cells were the source of the cDNA or gDNA that made up the material.

Assay: immunoSEQ multiplex PCR; the TCRdb copy retains only in-frame clones and omits some. This sample has some 100,000 clones, with 65% to 90% found just once. Participant-given clinical history determined each cohort assignment. CDR3 size: 18 residues. V shed 4 bases, J shed 2 bases, and the junction held 12 bases outside the gene matches. Germline CDR1 reads KGHSH; CDR2 reads LQKENI. V and J are TRBV18 and TRBJ2-7; 12 bases fit TRBD2. This TCR derives from a woman in her forties or fifties who had recovered from COVID-19. The sample consisted of PBMCs or T cells enriched from blood (not recorded which). The CDR3 region is CASSQSRTSGNRAYEQYF. As DNA, the CDR3 is TGTGCCAGCTCACAAAGCCGGACTAGCGGGAATAGGGCCTACGAGCAGTACTTC.